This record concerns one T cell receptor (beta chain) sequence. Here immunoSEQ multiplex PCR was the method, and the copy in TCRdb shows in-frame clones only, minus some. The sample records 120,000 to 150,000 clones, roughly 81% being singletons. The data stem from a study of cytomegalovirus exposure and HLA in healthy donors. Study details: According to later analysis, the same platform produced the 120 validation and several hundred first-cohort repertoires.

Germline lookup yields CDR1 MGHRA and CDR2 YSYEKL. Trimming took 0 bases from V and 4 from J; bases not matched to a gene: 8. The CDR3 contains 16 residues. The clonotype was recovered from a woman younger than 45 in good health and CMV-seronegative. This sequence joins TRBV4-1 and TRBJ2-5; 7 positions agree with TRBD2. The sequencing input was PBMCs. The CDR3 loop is CASSQEGGTRIETQYF. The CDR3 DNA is TGCGCCAGCAGCCAAGAGGGGGGGACTCGAATAGAGACCCAGTACTTC.